This T cell receptor (beta chain) came from a study of blood T cell repertoires in COVID-19. For the study at large: Donors in the United States, Italy and Spain gave samples during acute or convalescent COVID-19. T cells, B-cell-depleted T cells, or PBMCs supplied cDNA or gDNA.

In the original analysis: Scientists estimated how many nucleated cells there were by amplifying reference gene primers. Profiled with immunoSEQ multiplex PCR; TCRdb holds only in-frame clones, not every one. V, J and clone size are those of that table, while D and trimming were read from the DNA. The data hold around 20,000 clones, with 90% observed a single time. What was sequenced was peripheral blood. The clonotype was recovered from a man between 70 and 80 years old with acute or convalescent COVID-19.

This CDR3 is CASSLRGAGRNEQFF. The CDR3 coding sequence is TGTGCCAGCAGTTTGCGGGGCGCAGGGAGGAATGAGCAGTTCTTC. This chain links TRBV28 with TRBJ2-1, with D maybe TRBD2 (6 bases). Trimming removed 3 bases from V and 7 bases from J, with 16 bases in between. In germline, CDR1 is MDHEN, CDR2 SYDVKM. This CDR3 region has 15 residues.